The 4 T cell receptor beta chains below come from one sample, sequenced in a study of T cell repertoires in cytomegalovirus infection (dated by TCRdb to the late 2010s). The treatment or condition tag for this specimen amounts to: in vitro stimulation with specific CMV peptide epitopes to enrich CMV-specific T cells. Antigens of these TCRs are unknown. TCRdb names Illumina HiSeq 1500 as the instrument used. The public reads were reanalyzed by TCRdb: fastp trimming at Q25, MiXCR alignment, in-frame beta chains only. Here each entry gathers all rows of one CDR3 protein and keeps the most common genes and DNA. This sample gives about half a million distinct CDR3 sequences in total; roughly 46% of them show up just once. The top ten hold around 45% of the sample. The sequences come from cultured PBMCs, collected from culture after CMV antigen stimulation. These receptors were obtained from a human donor in good health (CMV status not recorded). Some clones in this sample may be carry-over from other donors' samples.

This clonotype was counted only a few times. The chain employs TRBV12-3 or TRBV12-4 and TRBJ1-6, with D possibly TRBD1 on 5 matching bases. CDR3 length: 13 amino acids. Trimming stripped 6 bases from V and 11 bases from J, with 14 bases between. The CDR3 sequence: CASSFTGAAPLHF. In nucleotides, the CDR3 is TGTGCCAGCAGCTTTACAGGTGCGGCACCCCTCCACTTT.

The J gene is TRBJ2-3, the V gene TRBV29-1, with TRBD2 identical over 8 bases. Trimming removed 2 bases from V and 2 bases from J; junction bases left unmatched: 3. The CDR3 loop spans 14 amino acids. Germline V CDR1 and CDR2: SQVTM, ANQGSEA. Here the CDR3 reads CSVERAGVTDTQYF. In nucleotides, the CDR3 is TGCAGCGTTGAACGAGCGGGAGTCACAGATACGCAGTATTTT.

This chain joins TRBV11-2 and TRBJ2-1; D not certain. Germline assignment: CDR1 SGHAT and CDR2 FQNNGV. V shed 1 base and J shed 5 bases, with 12 bases lying between them. CDR3 length equals 15 residues. CDR3 sequence reads: CASSLVSSINNEQFF. The DNA for the CDR3 is TGTGCCAGCAGCTTAGTTTCGTCGATTAACAATGAGCAGTTCTTC.

The chain links TRBV6-6 to TRBJ2-3; 7 bases are shared with TRBD1. The germline CDR1 and CDR2 sequences are MNHNY and SVGAGI (reference sequence). CDR3 length: 15 residues. V lost 6 bases and J lost 4; bases outside the gene matches: 10. The CDR3 region is CASSRRTGGPDTQYF. The CDR3, as DNA: TGTGCCAGCAGCCGCCGGACAGGTGGGCCAGATACGCAGTATTTT.